The rows below give T cell receptor beta chains drawn from one sample of a study of neoadjuvant anti-PD-1 for oral cavity cancer. Produced via immunoSEQ multiplex PCR; TCRdb's table is partial and in-frame only. The sample lists 84,000 or so clones; 84% were seen once. This specimen was PBMCs, taken before nivolumab (anti-PD-1) treatment. The receptors here all came from a person between 40 and 85 years old with oral cavity squamous cell carcinoma. Each CDR3 is given with its conserved first and last residue. D genes are given only for firm matches. Size tells how often a clone was seen (once, few, many) or the class of an expanded clone, and some rows leave it out.

D	V	size	J	DNA	CDR3
.	TRBV2	.	TRBJ1-1	TGTGCCAGCAGTGAACCCGGGGGAGGCACTGAAGCTTTCTTT	CASSEPGGGTEAFF
TRBD1	TRBV10-2	.	TRBJ2-7	TGCGCCACTGGGACAGGGGGCGATTACGAGCAGTACTTC	CATGTGGDYEQYF
.	TRBV11-2	.	TRBJ2-2	TGTGCCAGCACCATCATAGGGGTGGTGGGGGAGCTGTTTTTT	CASTIIGVVGELFF
.	TRBV9	.	TRBJ2-3	TGTGCCAGCAGCCCCCTGGGAGGAGACGCCACAGATACGCAGTATTTT	CASSPLGGDATDTQYF
.	TRBV19	.	TRBJ2-7	TGTGCCAGTAGTATTCTTGGCAGGGCGACCACCTCCGAGCAGTACTTC	CASSILGRATTSEQYF
TRBD1	TRBV6-1	.	TRBJ1-1	TGTGCCAGCAGTTCAGGGGGCTCGAGCACTGAAGCTTTCTTT	CASSSGGSSTEAFF
.	TRBV7-7	.	TRBJ1-1	TGTGCTAGCAGCTTAGGGGTGGGCACTGAAGCTTTCTTT	CASSLGVGTEAFF
TRBD1	TRBV5-4	.	TRBJ1-2	TGTGCCAGCAGCTTGGTGCAGGGGGGTGGCTACACCTTC	CASSLVQGGGYTF
.	TRBV2	.	TRBJ2-7	TGTGCCAGCAGTCGGTCCTACGAGCAGTACTTC	CASSRSYEQYF
.	TRBV19	.	TRBJ2-7	TGTGCCAGTACCCCGGGGGCGGGGCCCACCGGCGAGCAGTACTTC	CASTPGAGPTGEQYF
.	TRBV6-5	.	TRBJ1-5	TGTGCCAGCAGTTACCCGGGACAGCCCCAGCATTTT	CASSYPGQPQHF
.	TRBV10-3	once	TRBJ1-4	TGTGCCATCAGTGACTCCGGGGAAAAACTGTTTTTT	CAISDSGEKLFF
.	TRBV10-2	.	TRBJ2-1	TGCGCCATCAAACTAGGCAATGAGCAGTTCTTC	CAIKLGNEQFF
.	TRBV5-1	.	TRBJ2-7	TGCGCCAGCAGCTTGGGACAGCCGGACGAGCAGTACTTC	CASSLGQPDEQYF
.	TRBV20-1	.	TRBJ2-7	TGCAGTGCTAGGAACAGCTACGAGCAGTACTTC	CSARNSYEQYF
TRBD1	TRBV6-5	.	TRBJ1-2	TGTGCCAGCAGTTATTCGACAGGGGGCAATGGCTACACCTTC	CASSYSTGGNGYTF
TRBD2	TRBV30	.	TRBJ2-7	TGTGCCTGGGAACTAGCGGGACCCTACGAGCAGTACTTC	CAWELAGPYEQYF
.	TRBV18	.	TRBJ1-1	TGTGCCAGCTCACCCATGAACACTGAAGCTTTCTTT	CASSPMNTEAFF